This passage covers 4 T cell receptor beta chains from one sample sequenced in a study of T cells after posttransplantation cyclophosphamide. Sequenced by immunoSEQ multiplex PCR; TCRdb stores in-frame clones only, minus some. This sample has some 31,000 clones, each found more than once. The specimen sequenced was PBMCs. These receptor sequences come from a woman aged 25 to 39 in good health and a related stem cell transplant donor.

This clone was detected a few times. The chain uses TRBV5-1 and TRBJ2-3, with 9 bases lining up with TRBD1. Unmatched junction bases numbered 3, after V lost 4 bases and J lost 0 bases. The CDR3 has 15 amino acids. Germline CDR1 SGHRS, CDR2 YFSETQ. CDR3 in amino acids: CASSLDRGSTDTQYF. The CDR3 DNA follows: TGCGCCAGCAGCCTGGACAGGGGAAGCACAGATACGCAGTATTTT. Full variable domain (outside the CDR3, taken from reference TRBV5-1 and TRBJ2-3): KAGVTQTPRYLIKTRGQQVTLSCSPISGHRSVSWYQQTPGQGLQFLFEYFSETQRNKGNFPGRFSGRQFSNSRSEMNVSTLELGDSALYLCASSLDRGSTDTQYFGPGTRLTVL.

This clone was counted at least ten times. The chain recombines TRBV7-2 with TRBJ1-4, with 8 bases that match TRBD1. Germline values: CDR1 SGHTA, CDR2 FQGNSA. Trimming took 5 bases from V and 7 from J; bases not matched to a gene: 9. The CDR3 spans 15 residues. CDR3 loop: CASSPPGQDAEKLFF. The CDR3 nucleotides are TGTGCCAGCAGCCCCCCGGGACAGGATGCTGAAAAACTGTTTTTT. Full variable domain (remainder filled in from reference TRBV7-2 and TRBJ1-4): GAGVSQSPSNKVTEKGKDVELRCDPISGHTALYWYRQSLGQGLEFLIYFQGNSAPDKSGLPSDRFSAERTGGSVSTLTIQRTQQEDSAVYLCASSPPGQDAEKLFFGSGTQLSVL.

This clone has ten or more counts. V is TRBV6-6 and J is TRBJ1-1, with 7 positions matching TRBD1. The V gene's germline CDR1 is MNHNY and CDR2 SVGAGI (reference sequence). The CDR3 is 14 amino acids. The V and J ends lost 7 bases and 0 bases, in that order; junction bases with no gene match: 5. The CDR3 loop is CASTTGVLNTEAFF. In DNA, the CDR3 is TGTGCCAGCACCACAGGGGTGTTGAACACTGAAGCTTTCTTT.

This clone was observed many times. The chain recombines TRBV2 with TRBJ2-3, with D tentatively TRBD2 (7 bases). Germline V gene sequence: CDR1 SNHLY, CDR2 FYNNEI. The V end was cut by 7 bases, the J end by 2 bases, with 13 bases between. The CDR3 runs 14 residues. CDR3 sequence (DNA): TGTGCCAGCAAGGAGGGGGGGACCACAGATACGCAGTATTTT. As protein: CASKEGGTTDTQYF.